This TCR beta chain originates from a study of blood T cell repertoires in COVID-19. Per the original data handling: Nucleated cell number was recorded as an estimate derived from reference gene primer amplification. Data came from immunoSEQ multiplex PCR; TCRdb stores just in-frame clones and leaves some out. The V and J calls and clone size were taken over from that table, and D and trimming were inferred from the DNA. The sample shows approximately 210,000 clones, 86% of them seen only once. In germline, CDR1 is MRHNA, CDR2 SNTAGT. Trimming took 6 bases from V and 6 from J; bases not matched to a gene: 5. CDR3 length equals 14 residues.

Sequenced sample: peripheral blood. The receptor comes from a man aged 25-40 years who had recovered from COVID-19. The rearrangement links TRBV6-4 to TRBJ2-3; TRBD2 aligns across 11 bases. CDR3 sequence (DNA): TGTGCCAGCAGCTTTAGCGGGGGGGCGGATACGCAGTATTTT. This gives the protein CASSFSGGADTQYF.